The following is a T cell receptor beta chain sequence with its context. This record comes from a study of blood T cell repertoires in COVID-19. This CDR3 spans 15 amino acids. The V end lost 5 bases, the J end lost 4 bases, and 17 bases lay between the germline ends. Germline V gene data show CDR1 as SNHLY and CDR2 as FYNNEI. Sequencing was performed with immunoSEQ multiplex PCR; in TCRdb, only in-frame clones are kept and a portion is missing. This repertoire shows hundreds of thousands of clones, approximately 88% found once; its top ten account for 8.5% to 10%. Sequencing input: PBMCs or T cells enriched from blood (not recorded which). The chain couples TRBV2 to TRBJ1-2; D uncertain. The TCR originated in a young woman who had recovered from COVID-19. CDR3 region: CASSMNMGVSYGYTF. The DNA of the CDR3 is TGTGCCAGCAGTATGAACATGGGAGTTTCCTATGGCTACACCTTC.